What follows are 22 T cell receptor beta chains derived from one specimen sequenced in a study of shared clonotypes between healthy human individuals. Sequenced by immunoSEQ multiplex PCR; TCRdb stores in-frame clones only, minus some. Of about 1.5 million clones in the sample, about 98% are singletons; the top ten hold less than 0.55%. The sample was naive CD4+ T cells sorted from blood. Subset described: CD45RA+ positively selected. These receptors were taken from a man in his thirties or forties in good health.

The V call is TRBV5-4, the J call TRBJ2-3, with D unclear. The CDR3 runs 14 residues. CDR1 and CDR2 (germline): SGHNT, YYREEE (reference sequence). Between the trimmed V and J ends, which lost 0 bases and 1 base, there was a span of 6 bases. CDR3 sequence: CASSLEDRTDTQYF. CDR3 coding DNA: TGTGCCAGCAGCTTGGAGGACCGCACAGATACGCAGTATTTT.

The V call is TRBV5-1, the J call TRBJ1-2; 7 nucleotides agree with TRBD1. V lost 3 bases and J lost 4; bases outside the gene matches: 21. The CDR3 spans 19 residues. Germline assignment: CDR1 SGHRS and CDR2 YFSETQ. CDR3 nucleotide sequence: TGCGCCAGCAGCTCGAGGAGTTTGGAATACGGACAGGCGCCCTATGGCTACACCTTC. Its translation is CASSSRSLEYGQAPYGYTF.

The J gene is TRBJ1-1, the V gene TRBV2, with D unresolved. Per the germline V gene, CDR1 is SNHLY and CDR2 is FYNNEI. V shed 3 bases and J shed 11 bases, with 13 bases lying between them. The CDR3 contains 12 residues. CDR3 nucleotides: TGTGCCAGCAGTGATCGTCCCGGCCGGGCTTTCTTT. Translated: CASSDRPGRAFF.

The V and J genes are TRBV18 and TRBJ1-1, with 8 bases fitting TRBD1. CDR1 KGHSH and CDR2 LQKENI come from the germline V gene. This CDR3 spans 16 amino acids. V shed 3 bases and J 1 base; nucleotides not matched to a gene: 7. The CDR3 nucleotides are TGTGCCAGCTCACCGGACCCTGGACAGGGGAACACTGAAGCTTTCTTT. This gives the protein CASSPDPGQGNTEAFF.

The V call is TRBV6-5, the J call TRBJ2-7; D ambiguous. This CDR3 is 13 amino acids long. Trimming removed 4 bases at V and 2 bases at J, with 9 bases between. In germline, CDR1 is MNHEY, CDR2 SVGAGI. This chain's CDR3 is CASSSGSPYEQYF. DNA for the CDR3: TGTGCCAGCAGTTCCGGCAGCCCCTACGAGCAGTACTTC.

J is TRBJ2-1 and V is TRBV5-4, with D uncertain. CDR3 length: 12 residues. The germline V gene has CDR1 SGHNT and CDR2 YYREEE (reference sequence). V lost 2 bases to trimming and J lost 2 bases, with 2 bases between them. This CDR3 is CASSFPYNEQFF. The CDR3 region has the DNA TGTGCCAGCAGCTTTCCCTACAATGAGCAGTTCTTC.

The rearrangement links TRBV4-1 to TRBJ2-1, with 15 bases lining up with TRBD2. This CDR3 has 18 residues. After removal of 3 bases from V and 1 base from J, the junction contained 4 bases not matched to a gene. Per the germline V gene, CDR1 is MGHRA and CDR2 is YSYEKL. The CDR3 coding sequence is TGCGCCAGCAGCCAGTATGGACTAGCGGGAGGGTCCTACAATGAGCAGTTCTTC. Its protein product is CASSQYGLAGGSYNEQFF.

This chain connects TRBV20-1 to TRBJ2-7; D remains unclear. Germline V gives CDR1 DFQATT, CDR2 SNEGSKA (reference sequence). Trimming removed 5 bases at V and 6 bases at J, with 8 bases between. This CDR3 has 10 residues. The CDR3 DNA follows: TGCAGTGCTTCTAACCTCGAGCAGTACTTC. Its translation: CSASNLEQYF.

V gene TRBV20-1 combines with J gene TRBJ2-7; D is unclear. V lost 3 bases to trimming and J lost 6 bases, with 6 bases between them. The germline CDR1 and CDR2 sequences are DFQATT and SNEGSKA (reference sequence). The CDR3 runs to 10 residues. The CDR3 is CSARPREQYF. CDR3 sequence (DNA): TGCAGTGCTAGGCCGCGCGAGCAGTACTTC.

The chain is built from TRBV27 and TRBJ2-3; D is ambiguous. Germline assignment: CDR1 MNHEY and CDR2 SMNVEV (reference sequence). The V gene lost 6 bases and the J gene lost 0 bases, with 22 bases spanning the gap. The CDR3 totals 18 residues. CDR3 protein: CASSLQPHGPTSTDTQYF. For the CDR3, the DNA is TGTGCCAGCAGCTTACAGCCACACGGGCCCACTAGCACAGATACGCAGTATTTT.

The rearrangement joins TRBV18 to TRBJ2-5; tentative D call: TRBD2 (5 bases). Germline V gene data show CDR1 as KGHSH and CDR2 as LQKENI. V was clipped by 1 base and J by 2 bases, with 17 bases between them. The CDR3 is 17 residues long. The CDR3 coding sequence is TGTGCCAGCTCACCACTGGCGCCCCCCCGGGGTCAAGAGACCCAGTACTTC. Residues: CASSPLAPPRGQETQYF.

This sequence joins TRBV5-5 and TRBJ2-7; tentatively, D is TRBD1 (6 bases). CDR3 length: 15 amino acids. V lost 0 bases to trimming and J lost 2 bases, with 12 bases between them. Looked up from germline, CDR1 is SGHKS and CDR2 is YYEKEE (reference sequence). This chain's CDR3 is CASSLAAGDAYEQYF. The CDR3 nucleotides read TGTGCCAGCAGCTTGGCAGCAGGGGACGCCTACGAGCAGTACTTC.

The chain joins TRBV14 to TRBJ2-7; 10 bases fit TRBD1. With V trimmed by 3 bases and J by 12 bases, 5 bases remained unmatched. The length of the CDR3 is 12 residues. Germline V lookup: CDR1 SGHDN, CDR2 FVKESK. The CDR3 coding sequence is TGTGCCAGCAGCCAGACAGGGGGCCTACCGTACTTC. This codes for CASSQTGGLPYF.

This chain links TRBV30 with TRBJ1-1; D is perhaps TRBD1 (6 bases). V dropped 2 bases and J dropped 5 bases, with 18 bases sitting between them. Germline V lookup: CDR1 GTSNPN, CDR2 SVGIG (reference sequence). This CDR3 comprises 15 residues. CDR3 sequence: CAWSWEGGFGTEAFF. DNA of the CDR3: TGTGCCTGGAGTTGGGAAGGGGGGTTTGGTACTGAAGCTTTCTTT.

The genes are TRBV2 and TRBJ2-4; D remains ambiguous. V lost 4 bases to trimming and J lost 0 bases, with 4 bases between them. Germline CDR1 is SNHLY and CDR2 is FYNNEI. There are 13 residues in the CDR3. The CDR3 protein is CASSAAAKNIQYF. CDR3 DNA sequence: TGTGCCAGCAGTGCGGCAGCCAAAAACATTCAGTACTTC.

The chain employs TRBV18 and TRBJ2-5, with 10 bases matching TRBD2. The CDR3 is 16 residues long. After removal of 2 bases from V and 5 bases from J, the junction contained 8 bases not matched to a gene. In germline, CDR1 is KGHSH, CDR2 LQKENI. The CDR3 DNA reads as TGTGCCAGCTCACCATCGGCTAGCGGGAGTCGGGAGACCCAGTACTTC. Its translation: CASSPSASGSRETQYF.

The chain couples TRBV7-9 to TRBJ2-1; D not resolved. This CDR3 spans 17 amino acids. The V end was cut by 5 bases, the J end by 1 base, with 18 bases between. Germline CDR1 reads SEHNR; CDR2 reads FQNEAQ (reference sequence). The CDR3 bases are TGTGCCAGCAGCGACATTGTGCTCCGAGCATCCTACAATGAGCAGTTCTTC. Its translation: CASSDIVLRASYNEQFF.

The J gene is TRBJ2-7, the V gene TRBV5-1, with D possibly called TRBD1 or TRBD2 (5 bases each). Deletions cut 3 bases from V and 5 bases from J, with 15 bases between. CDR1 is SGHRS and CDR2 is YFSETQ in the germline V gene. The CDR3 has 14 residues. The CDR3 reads CASSWGTALDEQYF. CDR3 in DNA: TGCGCCAGCAGCTGGGGGACCGCTCTCGACGAGCAGTACTTC.

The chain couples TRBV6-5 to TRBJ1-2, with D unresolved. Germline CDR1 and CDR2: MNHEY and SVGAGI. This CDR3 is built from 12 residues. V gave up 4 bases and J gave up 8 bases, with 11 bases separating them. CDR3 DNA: TGTGCCAGCAGTTCTCTCGGGTTGGGCTACACCTTC. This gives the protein CASSSLGLGYTF.

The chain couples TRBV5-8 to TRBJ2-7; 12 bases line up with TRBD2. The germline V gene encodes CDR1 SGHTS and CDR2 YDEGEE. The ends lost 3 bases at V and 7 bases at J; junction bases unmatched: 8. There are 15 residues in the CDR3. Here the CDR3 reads CASSSRLAGAREQYF. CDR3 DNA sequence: TGTGCCAGCAGCTCGCGACTAGCGGGAGCGAGGGAGCAGTACTTC.

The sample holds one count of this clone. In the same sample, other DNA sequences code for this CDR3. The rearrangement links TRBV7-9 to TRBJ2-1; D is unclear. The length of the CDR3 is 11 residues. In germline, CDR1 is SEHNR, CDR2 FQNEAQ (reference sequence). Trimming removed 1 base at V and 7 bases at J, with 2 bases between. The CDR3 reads CASSLGNEQFF. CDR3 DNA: TGTGCCAGCAGCTTAGGGAATGAGCAGTTCTTC.

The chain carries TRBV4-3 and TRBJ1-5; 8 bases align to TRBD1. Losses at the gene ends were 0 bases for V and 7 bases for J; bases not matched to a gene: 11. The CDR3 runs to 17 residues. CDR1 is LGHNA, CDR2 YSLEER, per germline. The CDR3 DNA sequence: TGCGCCAGCAGCCAAGAATCAGGGGGCGCGGGTGGACAGCCCCAGCATTTT. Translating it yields CASSQESGGAGGQPQHF.